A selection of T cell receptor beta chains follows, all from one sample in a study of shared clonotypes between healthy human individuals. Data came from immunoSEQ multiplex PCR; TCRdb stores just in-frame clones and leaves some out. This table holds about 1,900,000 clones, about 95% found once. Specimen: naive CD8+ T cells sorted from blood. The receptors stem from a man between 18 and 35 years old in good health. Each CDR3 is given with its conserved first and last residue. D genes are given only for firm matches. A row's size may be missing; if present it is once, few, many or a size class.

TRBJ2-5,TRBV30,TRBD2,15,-,CAWDSLAEAQETQYF,TGTGCCTGGGACTCACTAGCGGAGGCCCAAGAGACCCAGTACTTC
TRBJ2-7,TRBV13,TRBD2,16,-,CASSLGQGTSTYEQYF,TGTGCCAGCAGCTTAGGGCAAGGGACTAGCACCTACGAGCAGTACTTC
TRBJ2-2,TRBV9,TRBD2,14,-,CASSVLAGGGELFF,TGTGCCAGCAGCGTCTTAGCGGGAGGCGGGGAGCTGTTTTTT
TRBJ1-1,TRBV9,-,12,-,CASSPRDTEAFF,TGTGCCAGCAGCCCCCGGGACACTGAAGCTTTCTTT
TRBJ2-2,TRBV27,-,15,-,CASSLSGGLGGELFF,TGTGCCAGCAGTTTATCGGGGGGGCTGGGCGGGGAGCTGTTTTTT
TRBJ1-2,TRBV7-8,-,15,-,CASSSTPPQNYGYTF,TGTGCCAGCAGCTCAACCCCCCCGCAGAACTATGGCTACACCTTC
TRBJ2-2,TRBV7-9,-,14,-,CASSPGLNTGELFF,TGTGCCAGCAGCCCCGGACTGAACACCGGGGAGCTGTTTTTT
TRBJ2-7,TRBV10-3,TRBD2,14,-,CAISVTSGGYEQYF,TGTGCCATCAGTGTGACTAGCGGGGGTTACGAGCAGTACTTC
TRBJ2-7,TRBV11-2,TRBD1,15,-,CASSSAGTGDYEQYF,TGTGCCAGCAGCTCCGCCGGGACAGGGGATTACGAGCAGTACTTC
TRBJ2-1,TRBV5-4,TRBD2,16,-,CASTPSGRSTYNEQFF,TGTGCCAGCACCCCTAGCGGGAGATCCACCTACAATGAGCAGTTCTTC
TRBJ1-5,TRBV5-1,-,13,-,CASSWSIGQPQHF,TGCGCCAGCAGCTGGTCCATCGGTCAGCCCCAGCATTTT
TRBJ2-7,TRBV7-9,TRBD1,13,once,CASSSDRVWEQYF,TGTGCCAGCAGCTCTGACAGGGTTTGGGAGCAGTACTTC
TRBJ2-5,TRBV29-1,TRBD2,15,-,CSVEGLAGAQETQYF,TGCAGCGTTGAAGGTCTAGCGGGGGCACAAGAGACCCAGTACTTC
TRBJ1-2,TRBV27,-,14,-,CASSLRGGGYGYTF,TGTGCCAGCAGTTTAAGGGGGGGTGGCTATGGCTACACCTTC
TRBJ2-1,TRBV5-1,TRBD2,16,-,CASSLGTSGYYNEQFF,TGCGCCAGCAGCTTAGGGACTAGCGGATACTACAATGAGCAGTTCTTC
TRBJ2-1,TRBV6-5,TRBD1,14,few,CASSSGTGYNEQFF,TGTGCCAGCAGTTCCGGGACAGGGTACAATGAGCAGTTCTTC
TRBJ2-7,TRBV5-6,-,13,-,CATNSRLGYEQYF,TGTGCCACCAACTCGCGCCTAGGTTACGAGCAGTACTTC
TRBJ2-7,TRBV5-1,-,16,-,CASSPRRGDPSYEQYF,TGCGCCAGCAGCCCACGTAGGGGGGACCCCTCCTACGAGCAGTACTTC
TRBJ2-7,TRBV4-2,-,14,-,CASSQRGLHYEQYF,TGTGCCAGCAGCCAACGGGGACTCCACTACGAGCAGTACTTC
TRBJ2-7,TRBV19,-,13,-,CASGQGYSYEQYF,TGTGCCAGTGGGCAGGGCTACTCCTACGAGCAGTACTTC
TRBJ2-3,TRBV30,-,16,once,CAWSVLGAGNTDTQYF,TGTGCCTGGAGTGTGCTAGGGGCGGGGAACACAGATACGCAGTATTTT
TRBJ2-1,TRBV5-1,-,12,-,CASSLTSNEQFF,TGCGCCAGCAGCTTGACTAGCAATGAGCAGTTCTTC
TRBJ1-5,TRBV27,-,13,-,CASSLRGAQPQHF,TGTGCCAGCAGTTTAAGGGGGGCGCAGCCCCAGCATTTT
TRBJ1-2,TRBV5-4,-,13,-,CASSPPEGYGYTF,TGTGCCAGCAGCCCGCCCGAGGGTTATGGCTACACCTTC
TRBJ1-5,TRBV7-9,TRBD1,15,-,CASSTGTVEGQPQHF,TGTGCCAGCAGCACAGGGACAGTGGAGGGTCAGCCCCAGCATTTT